These T cell receptor beta chains were read from a single sample in a study of T-cell reconstitution after alpha-beta-depleted transplantation in children. TCRdb reanalysed the PCR reads using MiXCR and keeps one entry per CDR3 protein. The sample carries some 290,000 distinct CDR3 sequences, 9.9% recorded once. Sequenced here: PBMCs from the stem cell graft donor, sampled from the stem cell graft. The receptor set was obtained from a human donor who donated a stem cell graft to a child with SCID. The CDR3 runs from the conserved cysteine through the conserved F or W. Fields, in order: J gene, D gene, CDR3 length, clone size, V gene, CDR3 protein, CDR3 DNA. D genes are given only for firm matches. A clone size is listed for some rows: how often the clone was seen (once, few, many), or a class if it is expanded.

TRBJ1-6 NA 15 NA TRBV5-1 CASSLAPATTDTLHF TGCGCCAGCAGCTTGGCCCCGGCAACCACTGACACCCTCCACTTT
TRBJ2-4 NA 12 few TRBV20-1 CSAREIGNIQYF TGCAGTGCCCGGGAAATCGGGAACATTCAGTACTTC
TRBJ2-1 NA 14 NA TRBV10-3 CAISGTTTYNEQFF TGTGCCATCAGCGGGACGACCACTTACAATGAGCAGTTCTTC
TRBJ2-2 NA 15 NA TRBV25-1 CASQKAAVHTGELFF TGTGCCAGCCAGAAGGCCGCCGTCCACACCGGGGAGCTGTTTTTT
TRBJ1-1 TRBD1 14 few TRBV10-3 CAISLTGVQTEAFF TGTGCCATCAGCTTGACAGGGGTCCAGACTGAAGCTTTCTTT
TRBJ2-3 TRBD1 15 NA TRBV3-1 CACCQLGTGTHTQYF TGTGCCTGCTGCCAACTGGGGACAGGGACACATACGCAGTATTTT
TRBJ2-1 TRBD2 14 few TRBV5-1 CASGSGGDPQVQFF TGCGCCAGCGGAAGCGGGGGAGACCCCCAGGTGCAGTTCTTC
TRBJ2-7 NA 15 many TRBV9 CASSVDQGRTYEQYF TGTGCCAGCAGCGTAGATCAGGGGAGAACCTACGAGCAGTACTTC
TRBJ2-5 NA 14 NA TRBV5-1 CASSLEIVKETQYF TGCGCCAGCAGCTTGGAAATCGTAAAAGAGACCCAGTACTTC
TRBJ2-3 NA 13 NA TRBV5-1 CASKAIYTDTQYF TGCGCCAGCAAGGCCATATACACAGATACGCAGTATTTT
TRBJ2-3 TRBD2 18 NA TRBV5-6 CASSSDSTSGFATDTQYF TGTGCCAGCAGCTCGGACAGTACTAGCGGGTTCGCGACAGATACGCAGTATTTT
TRBJ2-2 TRBD2 14 few TRBV12-3/TRBV12-4 CAISLAGGTGELFF TGTGCCATATCACTAGCGGGGGGCACCGGGGAGCTGTTTTTT
TRBJ2-1 TRBD2 15 NA TRBV3-1 CASSQAQRGGNEQFF TGTGCCAGCAGCCAAGCACAGCGGGGGGGCAATGAGCAGTTCTTC
TRBJ1-3 NA 14 many TRBV12-3/TRBV12-4 CASSFGGSGNTIYF TGTGCCAGCAGTTTTGGAGGGTCTGGAAACACCATATATTTT
TRBJ2-7 NA 13 NA TRBV7-2 CASSTPSSYEQYF TGTGCCAGCAGCACCCCTTCTTCCTACGAGCAGTACTTC
TRBJ2-7 TRBD2 16 NA TRBV3-1 CASSQDRLAGLHEQYF TGTGCCAGCAGCCAAGATCGGCTAGCGGGTTTACACGAGCAGTACTTC
TRBJ2-7 NA 12 many TRBV12-3/TRBV12-4 CASSAGPYEQYF TGTGCCAGCAGTGCCGGGCCCTACGAGCAGTACTTC
TRBJ2-2 NA 14 few TRBV18 CASSPPTPTGELFF TGTGCCAGCTCACCACCGACGCCGACCGGGGAGCTGTTTTTT
TRBJ2-4 TRBD1 16 many TRBV14 CASSQDGTGTRNIQYF TGTGCCAGCAGCCAAGATGGGACAGGGACCAGAAACATTCAGTACTTC
TRBJ2-1 TRBD2 15 NA TRBV7-9 CASSAGTRAYNEQFF TGTGCCAGCAGCGCGGGGACTAGAGCTTACAATGAGCAGTTCTTC
TRBJ2-5 NA 13 many TRBV5-1 CASSYGQQETQYF TGCGCCAGCAGCTACGGTCAGCAAGAGACCCAGTACTTC
TRBJ1-2 NA 14 NA TRBV10-2 CASSELSGNYGYTF TGCGCCAGCAGTGAGTTGTCCGGGAACTATGGCTACACCTTC
TRBJ1-1 TRBD1 13 few TRBV20-1 CSAPGTGGTEAFF TGCAGTGCTCCCGGGACAGGGGGCACTGAAGCTTTCTTT
TRBJ2-1 NA 15 few TRBV7-3 CASSLTGALYNEQFF TGTGCCAGCAGCTTAACGGGGGCTCTATACAATGAGCAGTTCTTC
TRBJ2-2 NA 15 few TRBV20-1 CSARGYPTNTGELFF TGCAGTGCTAGGGGGTACCCGACGAACACCGGGGAGCTGTTTTTT
TRBJ2-3 NA 14 NA TRBV7-9 CASSVERATDTQYF TGTGCCAGCAGTGTTGAAAGGGCGACAGATACGCAGTATTTT
TRBJ2-1 TRBD2 16 NA TRBV11-2 CASSFLASGGNNEQFF TGTGCCAGCAGCTTTTTGGCCAGCGGGGGAAACAATGAGCAGTTCTTC
TRBJ2-1 TRBD1 16 few TRBV10-3 CAISGGQGPLYNEQFF TGTGCCATCAGTGGGGGACAGGGGCCCTTGTACAATGAGCAGTTCTTC
TRBJ2-7 TRBD1 15 NA TRBV5-6 CASSLYRGDTYEQYF TGTGCCAGCAGCTTGTACAGGGGCGATACCTACGAGCAGTACTTC
TRBJ1-3 NA 14 many TRBV10-1 CASSTAQDGNTIYF TGCGCCAGCAGTACGGCTCAGGATGGAAACACCATATATTTT
TRBJ2-3 NA 12 NA TRBV7-6 CASSLLADTQYF TGTGCCAGCAGCCTACTAGCAGATACGCAGTATTTT